A selection of T cell receptor beta chains follows, all from one sample in a study of cytomegalovirus exposure and HLA in healthy donors. Assay: immunoSEQ multiplex PCR; the TCRdb copy retains only in-frame clones and omits some. There are roughly 100,000 clones in the sample; about 81% occur only once, and over 2% lies in the top ten. What was sequenced was PBMCs. These receptors all come from a man aged 25-45 years in good health and CMV-seronegative. Each CDR3 is given with its conserved first and last residue. The order of the fields is V gene, clone size, D gene, J gene, CDR3 protein, CDR3 DNA. A D gene is named only where the DNA matches it firmly. Clone size, where shown, is once, few, many, or a class for clones that have expanded.

TRBV28	NA	TRBD1	TRBJ1-4	CASSQRTGGNEKLFF	TGTGCCAGCAGCCAAAGGACAGGGGGAAATGAAAAACTGTTTTTT
TRBV6-5	few	TRBD1	TRBJ2-1	CASSYADRGQGEQFF	TGTGCCAGCAGTTACGCGGACAGGGGGCAGGGAGAGCAGTTCTTC
TRBV6-6	NA	TRBD1	TRBJ2-7	CASSYAGTGVTEQYF	TGTGCCAGCAGTTACGCTGGGACAGGGGTAACCGAGCAGTACTTC
TRBV5-1	few	NA	TRBJ1-1	CASSFRELGTTEAFF	TGCGCCAGCAGCTTCCGGGAACTGGGAACCACTGAAGCTTTCTTT
TRBV7-2	NA	NA	TRBJ2-5	CASSPHAGAEETQYF	TGTGCCAGCAGCCCTCATGCGGGGGCGGAAGAGACCCAGTACTTC
TRBV5-6	NA	NA	TRBJ2-7	CASSLTDSYEQYF	TGTGCCAGCAGCCTGACAGACTCCTACGAGCAGTACTTC
TRBV7-9	once	TRBD1	TRBJ1-6	CASSRRTGQSPLHF	TGTGCCAGCAGCCGCCGGACAGGGCAATCACCCCTCCACTTT
TRBV25-1	NA	NA	TRBJ1-2	CASSASGSRGYGYTF	TGTGCCAGCAGTGCGTCTGGTTCTAGAGGCTATGGCTACACCTTC
TRBV6-4	NA	NA	TRBJ1-2	CASSETPGVPPNYGYTF	TGTGCCAGCAGTGAAACCCCGGGGGTCCCCCCTAACTATGGCTACACCTTC
TRBV5-1	few	TRBD1	TRBJ2-1	CASSSQGAIGNEQFF	TGCGCCAGCAGCTCGCAGGGGGCTATCGGCAATGAGCAGTTCTTC
TRBV5-1	NA	TRBD1	TRBJ2-7	CASSLYRDREAEQYF	TGCGCCAGCAGCTTGTACCGGGACAGGGAGGCCGAGCAGTACTTC
TRBV27	NA	NA	TRBJ2-4	CASSPTGLGDIQYF	TGTGCCAGCAGTCCTACAGGGTTGGGGGACATTCAGTACTTC
TRBV15	NA	NA	TRBJ2-7	CATSRDHYEQYF	TGTGCCACCAGCAGAGATCACTACGAGCAGTACTTC
TRBV9	few	TRBD2	TRBJ2-5	CASSVDRLAGETQYF	TGTGCCAGCAGCGTAGACAGACTAGCGGGAGAGACCCAGTACTTC
TRBV7-8	NA	NA	TRBJ2-7	CASSPGLEREQYF	TGTGCCAGCAGCCCGGGACTCGAGCGCGAGCAGTACTTC
TRBV4-2	NA	TRBD1	TRBJ1-1	CASSPATGDTEAFF	TGTGCCAGCAGCCCAGCCACAGGGGACACTGAAGCTTTCTTT
TRBV7-9	NA	NA	TRBJ2-1	CASSSTEPTYNEQFF	TGTGCCAGCAGCTCGACAGAACCTACCTACAATGAGCAGTTCTTC
TRBV7-9	NA	TRBD1	TRBJ2-3	CASRPGGSPDTQYF	TGTGCCAGCAGGCCAGGGGGCAGCCCAGATACGCAGTATTTT
TRBV18	once	TRBD1	TRBJ2-3	CARHRGGVDTQYF	TGTGCCAGACACAGGGGTGGGGTAGATACGCAGTATTTT
TRBV2	NA	TRBD2	TRBJ2-7	CASSGPGSGRAHEQYF	TGTGCCAGCAGTGGTCCCGGCAGCGGGAGGGCCCACGAGCAGTACTTC
TRBV2	NA	NA	TRBJ1-5	CASDYGWTSDQPQHF	TGTGCCAGCGACTACGGATGGACCTCCGATCAGCCCCAGCATTTT
TRBV18	NA	TRBD2	TRBJ2-7	CASSPRTSFYEQYF	TGTGCCAGCTCACCGAGGACTAGCTTCTACGAGCAGTACTTC
TRBV19	NA	TRBD2	TRBJ2-3	CATRWSGMGDTQYF	TGTGCCACCCGCTGGAGCGGGATGGGAGATACGCAGTATTTT
TRBV19	once	TRBD2	TRBJ2-7	CASSGRESYEQYF	TGTGCCAGTAGTGGGCGGGAGTCCTACGAGCAGTACTTC
TRBV30	NA	NA	TRBJ2-7	CAWSFLVGGSYEQYF	TGTGCCTGGAGTTTTTTGGTCGGTGGCTCCTACGAGCAGTACTTC
TRBV4-1	many	TRBD1	TRBJ1-5	CASSHGDRGESQPQHF	TGCGCCAGCAGCCACGGGGACAGGGGCGAGAGTCAGCCCCAGCATTTT
TRBV7-2	NA	NA	TRBJ2-3	CASSSGNSPDTQYF	TGTGCCAGCAGCTCCGGGAACAGCCCAGATACGCAGTATTTT
TRBV12-5	NA	TRBD1	TRBJ2-7	CASGPDRGLYEQYF	TGTGCTAGTGGTCCCGACAGGGGGCTCTACGAGCAGTACTTC
TRBV28	once	NA	TRBJ1-3	CASSLRAGSSGNTIYF	TGTGCCAGCAGTTTAAGGGCGGGGAGCTCTGGAAACACCATATATTTT
TRBV27	NA	NA	TRBJ2-7	CASSLIGASEQYF	TGTGCCAGCAGTTTGATAGGGGCTAGTGAGCAGTACTTC
TRBV4-3	NA	TRBD1	TRBJ1-4	CASSPSRDRGEKLFF	TGCGCCAGCAGCCCATCCCGGGACAGGGGGGAGAAACTGTTTTTT
TRBV7-2	NA	NA	TRBJ1-5	CASSLTRLEGQPQHF	TGTGCCAGCAGCTTAACGCGGTTAGAGGGTCAGCCCCAGCATTTT
TRBV18	NA	NA	TRBJ1-5	CASSPRSVDSNQPQHF	TGTGCCAGCTCACCACGTTCGGTCGATAGCAATCAGCCCCAGCATTTT
TRBV30	NA	TRBD1	TRBJ1-1	CAWRDRGNTEAFF	TGTGCCTGGAGGGACAGGGGAAACACTGAAGCTTTCTTT
TRBV7-9	NA	TRBD1	TRBJ1-6	CASSLLLGQGYSPLHF	TGTGCCAGCAGCTTACTTCTGGGACAGGGTTATTCACCCCTCCACTTT
TRBV5-1	NA	NA	TRBJ1-3	CASSLDLWGGRNTIYF	TGCGCCAGCAGCTTGGATCTTTGGGGGGGAAGGAACACCATATATTTT
TRBV23-1	NA	TRBD2	TRBJ2-1	CASSPSGVYNEQFF	TGCGCCAGCAGTCCTAGCGGGGTGTACAATGAGCAGTTCTTC
TRBV7-2	NA	NA	TRBJ2-7	CASSSRSSDEQYF	TGTGCCAGCAGCTCCCGAAGTAGTGACGAGCAGTACTTC
TRBV11-2	NA	TRBD2	TRBJ2-5	CASSFQTSGVWPQYF	TGTGCCAGCAGCTTCCAAACTAGCGGGGTTTGGCCCCAGTACTTC
TRBV5-1	NA	TRBD1	TRBJ2-7	CASSPGSGTESYEQYF	TGCGCCAGCAGCCCGGGTTCCGGGACAGAGTCCTACGAGCAGTACTTC
TRBV18	NA	NA	TRBJ2-3	CASSRGTGGADTQYF	TGTGCCAGCTCACGAGGGACGGGGGGCGCAGATACGCAGTATTTT
TRBV2	NA	TRBD2	TRBJ2-2	CASSVLAATGELFF	TGTGCCAGCAGTGTACTAGCGGCCACCGGGGAGCTGTTTTTT
TRBV20-1	few	NA	TRBJ1-1	CSASFAAEAFF	TGCAGTGCTAGCTTTGCGGCTGAAGCTTTCTTT